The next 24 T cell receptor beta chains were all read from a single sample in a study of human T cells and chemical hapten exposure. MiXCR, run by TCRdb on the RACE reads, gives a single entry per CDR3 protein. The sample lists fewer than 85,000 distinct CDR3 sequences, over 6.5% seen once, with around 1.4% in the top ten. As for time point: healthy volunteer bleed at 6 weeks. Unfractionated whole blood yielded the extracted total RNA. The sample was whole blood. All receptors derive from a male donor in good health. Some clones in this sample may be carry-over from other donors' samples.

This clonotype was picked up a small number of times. The CDR3 bases are TGTGCAGCGGCGGGTCCTGGAAACACCATATATTTT. This codes for CAAAGPGNTIYF. The gene calls are TRBV6-5 and TRBJ1-3, with D unclear. The length of the CDR3 is 12 residues. Germline loops: CDR1 MNHEY, CDR2 SVGAGI.

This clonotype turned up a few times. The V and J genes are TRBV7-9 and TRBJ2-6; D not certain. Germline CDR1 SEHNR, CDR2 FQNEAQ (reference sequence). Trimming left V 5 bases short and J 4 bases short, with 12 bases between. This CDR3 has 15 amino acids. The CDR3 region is CASSLHLGGANVLTF. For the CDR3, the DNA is TGTGCCAGCAGCCTACACCTTGGGGGGGCCAACGTCCTGACTTTC.

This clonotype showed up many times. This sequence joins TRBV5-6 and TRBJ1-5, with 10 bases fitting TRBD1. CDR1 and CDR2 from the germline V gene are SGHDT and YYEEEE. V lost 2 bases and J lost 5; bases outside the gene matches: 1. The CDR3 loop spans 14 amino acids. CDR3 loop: CASSLGQGDQPQHF. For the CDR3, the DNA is TGTGCCAGCAGCTTAGGACAGGGGGATCAGCCCCAGCATTTT.

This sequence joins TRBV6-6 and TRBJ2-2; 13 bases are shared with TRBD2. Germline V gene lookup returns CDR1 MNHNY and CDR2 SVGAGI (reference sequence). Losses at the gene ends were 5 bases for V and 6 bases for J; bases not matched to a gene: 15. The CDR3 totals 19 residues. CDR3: CASSGPGTSGESYAGELFF. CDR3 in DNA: TGTGCCAGCAGTGGTCCCGGGACTAGCGGGGAGTCATATGCCGGGGAGCTGTTTTTT.

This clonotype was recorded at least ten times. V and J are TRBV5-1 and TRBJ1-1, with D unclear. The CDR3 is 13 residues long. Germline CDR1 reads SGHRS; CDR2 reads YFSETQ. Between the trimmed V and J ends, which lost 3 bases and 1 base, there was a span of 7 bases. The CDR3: CASSSVANTEAFF. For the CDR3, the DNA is TGCGCCAGCAGCTCAGTAGCGAACACTGAAGCTTTCTTT. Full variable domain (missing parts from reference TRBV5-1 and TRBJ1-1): KAGVTQTPRYLIKTRGQQVTLSCSPISGHRSVSWYQQTPGQGLQFLFEYFSETQRNKGNFPGRFSGRQFSNSRSEMNVSTLELGDSALYLCASSSVANTEAFFGQGTRLTVV.

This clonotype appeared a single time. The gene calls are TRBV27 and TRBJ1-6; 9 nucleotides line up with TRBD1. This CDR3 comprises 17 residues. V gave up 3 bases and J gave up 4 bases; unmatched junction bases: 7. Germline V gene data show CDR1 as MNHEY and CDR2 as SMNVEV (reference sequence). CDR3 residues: CASSFSPGTGYNSPLHF. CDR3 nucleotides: TGTGCCAGCAGTTTTTCTCCCGGGACAGGGTATAATTCACCCCTCCACTTT.

The CDR3 nucleotides read TGTGCCACCAGCAGAGACGGGATAATTACAGATACGCAGTATTTT. Translated, it gives CATSRDGIITDTQYF. The V and J genes are TRBV15 and TRBJ2-3, with D perhaps matching TRBD2 (5 bases). With 0 bases removed from V and 3 bases from J, the gap between germline ends came to 10 bases. CDR3 size: 15 residues. Germline V gives CDR1 LNHNV, CDR2 YYDKDF (reference sequence).

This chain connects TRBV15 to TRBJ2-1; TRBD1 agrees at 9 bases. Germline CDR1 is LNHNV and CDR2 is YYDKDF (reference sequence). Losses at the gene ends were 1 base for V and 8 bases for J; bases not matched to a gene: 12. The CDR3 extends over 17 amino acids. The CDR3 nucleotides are TGTGCCACCAGCAGAGTAAATAGGGAACAGGGGGCACATGAGCAGTTCTTC. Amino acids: CATSRVNREQGAHEQFF.

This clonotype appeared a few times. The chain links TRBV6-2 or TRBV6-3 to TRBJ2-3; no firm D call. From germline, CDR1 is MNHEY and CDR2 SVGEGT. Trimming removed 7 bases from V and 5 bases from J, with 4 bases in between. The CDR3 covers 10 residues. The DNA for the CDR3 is TGTGCCAGCAAAGGAGATACGCAGTATTTT. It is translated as CASKGDTQYF.

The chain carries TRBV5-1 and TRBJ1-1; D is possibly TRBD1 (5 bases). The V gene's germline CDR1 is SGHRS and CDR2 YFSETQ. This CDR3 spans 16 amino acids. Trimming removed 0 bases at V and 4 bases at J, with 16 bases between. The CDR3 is CASSLETAALGTEAFF. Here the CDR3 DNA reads TGCGCCAGCAGCTTGGAGACAGCGGCCCTAGGCACTGAAGCTTTCTTT.

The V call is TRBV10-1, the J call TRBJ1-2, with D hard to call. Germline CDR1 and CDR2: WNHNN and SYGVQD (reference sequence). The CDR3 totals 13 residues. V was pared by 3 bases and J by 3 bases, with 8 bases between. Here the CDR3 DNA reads TGCGCCAGCAGTGACAGGCGGGACTATGGCTACACCTTC. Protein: CASSDRRDYGYTF.

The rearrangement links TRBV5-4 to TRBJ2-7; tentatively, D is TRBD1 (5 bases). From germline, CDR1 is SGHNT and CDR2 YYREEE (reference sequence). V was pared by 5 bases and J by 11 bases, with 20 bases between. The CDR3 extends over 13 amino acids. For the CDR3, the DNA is TGTGCCAGCAGGAGGATGGACACCCACCTGGAGTACTTC. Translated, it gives CASRRMDTHLEYF.

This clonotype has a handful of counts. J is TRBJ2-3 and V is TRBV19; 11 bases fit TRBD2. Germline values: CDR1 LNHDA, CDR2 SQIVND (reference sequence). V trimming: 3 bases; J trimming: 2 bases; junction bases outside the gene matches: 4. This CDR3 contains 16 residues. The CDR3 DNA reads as TGTGCCAGTAGTATGCCTAGCGGGGGGTCCACAGATACGCAGTATTTT. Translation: CASSMPSGGSTDTQYF.

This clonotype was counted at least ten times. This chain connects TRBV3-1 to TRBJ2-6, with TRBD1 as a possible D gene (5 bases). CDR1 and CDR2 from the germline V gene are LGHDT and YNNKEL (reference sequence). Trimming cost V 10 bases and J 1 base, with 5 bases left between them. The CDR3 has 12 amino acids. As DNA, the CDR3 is TGTGCCACAGGGTCTGGGGCCAACGTCCTGACTTTC. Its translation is CATGSGANVLTF.

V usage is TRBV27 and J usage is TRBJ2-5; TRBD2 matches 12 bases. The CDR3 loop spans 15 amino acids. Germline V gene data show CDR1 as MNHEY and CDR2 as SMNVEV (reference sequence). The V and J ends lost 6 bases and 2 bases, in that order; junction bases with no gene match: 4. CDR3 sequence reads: CASRSLAGGQETQYF. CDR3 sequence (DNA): TGTGCCAGCAGATCACTAGCGGGGGGACAAGAGACCCAGTACTTC.

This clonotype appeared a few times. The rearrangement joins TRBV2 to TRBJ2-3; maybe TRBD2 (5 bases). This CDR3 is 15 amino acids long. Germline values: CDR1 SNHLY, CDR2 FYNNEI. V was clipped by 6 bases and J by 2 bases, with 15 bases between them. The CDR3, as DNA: TGTGCCAGCAGGATCGGGGAGTCACCCACAGATACGCAGTATTTT. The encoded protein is CASRIGESPTDTQYF. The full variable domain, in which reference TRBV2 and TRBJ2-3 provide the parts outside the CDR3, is EPEVTQTPSHQVTQMGQEVILRCVPISNHLYFYWYRQILGQKVEFLVSFYNNEISEKSEIFDDQFSVERPDGSNFTLKIRSTKLEDSAMYFCASRIGESPTDTQYFGPGTRLTVL.

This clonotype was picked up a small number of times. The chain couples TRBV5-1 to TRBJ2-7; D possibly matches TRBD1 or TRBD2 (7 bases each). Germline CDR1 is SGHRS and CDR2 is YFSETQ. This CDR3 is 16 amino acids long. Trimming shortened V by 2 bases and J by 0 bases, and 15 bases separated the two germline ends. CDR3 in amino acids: CASSLAGQLSSYEQYF. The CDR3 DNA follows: TGCGCCAGCAGCTTAGCGGGACAGCTGAGCTCCTACGAGCAGTACTTC.

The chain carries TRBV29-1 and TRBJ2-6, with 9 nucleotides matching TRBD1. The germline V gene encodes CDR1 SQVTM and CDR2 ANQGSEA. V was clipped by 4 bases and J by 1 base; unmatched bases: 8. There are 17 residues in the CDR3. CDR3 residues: CSVVEDRGESGANVLTF. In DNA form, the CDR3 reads TGCAGCGTTGTTGAGGACAGGGGAGAGTCTGGGGCCAACGTCCTGACTTTC.

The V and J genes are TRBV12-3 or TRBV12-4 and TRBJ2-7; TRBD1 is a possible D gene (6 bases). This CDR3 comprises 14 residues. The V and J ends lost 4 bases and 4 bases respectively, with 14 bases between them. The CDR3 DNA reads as TGTGCCAGCAGTTCCCCGGGACACCCTTACGAGCAGTACTTC. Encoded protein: CASSSPGHPYEQYF.

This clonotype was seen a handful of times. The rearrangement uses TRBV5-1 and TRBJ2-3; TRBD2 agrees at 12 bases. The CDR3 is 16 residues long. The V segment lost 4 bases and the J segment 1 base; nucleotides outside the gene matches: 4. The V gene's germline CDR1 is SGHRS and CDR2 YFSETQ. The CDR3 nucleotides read TGCGCCAGCAGCCCGGGACTAGCGGGTGGCACAGATACGCAGTATTTT. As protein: CASSPGLAGGTDTQYF.

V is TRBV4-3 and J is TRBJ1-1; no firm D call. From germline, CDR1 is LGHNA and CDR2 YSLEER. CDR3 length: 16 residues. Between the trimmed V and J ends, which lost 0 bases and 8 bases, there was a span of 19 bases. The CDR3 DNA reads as TGCGCCAGCAGCCAAGAACCAAGGGCAGAAAAAGGGGAAGCTTTCTTT. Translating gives CASSQEPRAEKGEAFF.

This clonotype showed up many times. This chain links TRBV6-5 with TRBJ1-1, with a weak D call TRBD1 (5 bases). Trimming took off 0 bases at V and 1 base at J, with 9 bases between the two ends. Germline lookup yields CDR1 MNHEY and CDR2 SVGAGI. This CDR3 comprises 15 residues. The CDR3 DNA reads TGTGCCAGCAGTTACTCACACAGGCAGAACACTGAAGCTTTCTTT. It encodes CASSYSHRQNTEAFF.

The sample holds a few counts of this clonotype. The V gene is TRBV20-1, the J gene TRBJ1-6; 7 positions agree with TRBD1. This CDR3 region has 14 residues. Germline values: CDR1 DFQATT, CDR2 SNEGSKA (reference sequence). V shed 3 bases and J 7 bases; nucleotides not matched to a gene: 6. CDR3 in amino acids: CSARLGTVNSPLHF. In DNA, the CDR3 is TGCAGTGCTAGGCTCGGGACAGTCAATTCACCCCTCCACTTT.

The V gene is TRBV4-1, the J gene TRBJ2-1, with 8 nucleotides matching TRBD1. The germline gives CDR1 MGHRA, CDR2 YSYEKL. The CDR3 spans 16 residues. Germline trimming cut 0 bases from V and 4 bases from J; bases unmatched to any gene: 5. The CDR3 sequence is CASSQELQGGYNEQFF. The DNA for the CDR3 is TGCGCCAGCAGCCAAGAGTTACAGGGGGGATACAATGAGCAGTTCTTC.